This TCR beta chain originates from a study of T-cell reconstitution after alpha-beta-depleted transplantation in children. Study conclusions and caveats: Reportedly, alpha-beta T cells present about two months post-transplant originated from several hundred expanded clones of graft origin.

The table lists this clonotype with many counts. The antigen is not known. The junction shows a germline mismatch at one end, possibly a read error. Germline V gene data show CDR1 as SEHNR and CDR2 as FQNEAQ (reference sequence). The CDR3 contains 15 residues. Using unique molecular identifiers, the investigators prepared the TCRbeta library. TCRdb fed the PCR reads into MiXCR, producing one record per CDR3 protein. The repertoire holds roughly 500,000 distinct CDR3 sequences, with over 9.5% as singletons. The source of this sequence is a child aged 2-15 years with inherited bone marrow failure, due to receive a stem cell transplant. This chain uses TRBV7-9 with TRBJ2-1; 7 nucleotides match TRBD2. Sequencing used PBMCs, obtained before TCRalphabeta/CD19-depleted stem cell transplant. DNA of the CDR3: TGTGCCAGCAGCCTAGCTAGCGGACGCTACAATGAGCAGTTCTTC. Amino acids: CASSLASGRYNEQFF.